Each of the 25 T cell receptor beta chains below was sequenced from the same sample in a study of somatic mutations in cytotoxic T cells in rheumatoid arthritis. Libraries were prepared by immunoSEQ multiplex PCR; TCRdb keeps only in-frame clonotypes and omits some of them. The repertoire holds approximately 19,000 clones, 65% to 85% seen once, with approximately 10% in the top ten. Sequencing was performed on CD8+ T cells sorted from blood. These receptors were collected from an adult with rheumatoid arthritis.

The chain joins TRBV7-6 to TRBJ2-3; D might be TRBD2 (7 bases). Germline V gives CDR1 SGHVS, CDR2 FNYEAQ. The CDR3 spans 14 residues. The V gene lost 6 bases and the J gene lost 6 bases, with 16 bases spanning the gap. CDR3 bases: TGTGCCAGCAGGCCGGGGGGCCCGGGGGATACGCAGTATTTT. It specifies CASRPGGPGDTQYF.

This chain connects TRBV19 to TRBJ2-1, with TRBD2 identical over 8 bases. There are 14 residues in the CDR3. V lost 3 bases and J lost 3; bases outside the gene matches: 1. Germline V gives CDR1 LNHDA, CDR2 SQIVND (reference sequence). CDR3 region: CASSIGGGYNEQFF. CDR3 coding DNA: TGTGCCAGTAGTATCGGGGGGGGCTACAATGAGCAGTTCTTC.

The chain couples TRBV29-1 to TRBJ2-5, with D uncertain. Germline V CDR1 and CDR2: SQVTM, ANQGSEA. Trimming took off 7 bases at V and 2 bases at J, with 5 bases between the two ends. There are 10 residues in the CDR3. DNA of the CDR3: TGCAGCGGGCTGCAAGAGACCCAGTACTTC. It codes for CSGLQETQYF.

The chain joins TRBV7-6 to TRBJ1-2; D unclear. Germline CDR1 SGHVS, CDR2 FNYEAQ. V was shortened by 1 base and J by 6 bases, with 6 bases between the two germline ends. CDR3 length: 12 amino acids. The CDR3 bases are TGTGCCAGCAGCTTAGGAACGAATGGCTACACCTTC. This encodes CASSLGTNGYTF.

V and J are TRBV7-9 and TRBJ2-5; TRBD1 matches 10 bases. V lost 2 bases and J lost 3; bases outside the gene matches: 6. The CDR3 runs to 16 residues. CDR1 is SEHNR, CDR2 FQNEAQ, per germline (reference sequence). The CDR3 DNA is TGTGCCAGCAGCTTATCAAGACAGGGGGCTAAAGAGACCCAGTACTTC. It specifies CASSLSRQGAKETQYF.

V is TRBV7-9 and J is TRBJ2-4; D perhaps matches TRBD2 (6 bases). V shed 6 bases and J shed 0 bases, with 15 bases lying between them. Looked up from germline, CDR1 is SEHNR and CDR2 is FQNEAQ (reference sequence). This CDR3 region has 16 residues. CDR3 nucleotides: TGTGCCAGCAGTCATAATAGCGGACTAGCCAAAAACATTCAGTACTTC. Its translation is CASSHNSGLAKNIQYF. Supplemented by reference TRBV7-9 and TRBJ2-4, the full variable domain reads DTGVSQNPRHKITKRGQNVTFRCDPISEHNRLYWYRQTLGQGPEFLTYFQNEAQLEKSRLLSDRFSAERPKGSFSTLEIQRTEQGDSAMYLCASSHNSGLAKNIQYFGAGTRLSVL.

This chain links TRBV6-1 with TRBJ1-6; D is ambiguous. In germline, CDR1 is MNHNS, CDR2 SASEGT. Trimming took 2 bases from V and 2 from J, leaving 10 bases between them. The CDR3 runs to 16 residues. The DNA of the CDR3 is TGTGCCAGCAGTGAATTGTGGGAGGCCTATAATTCACCCCTCCACTTT. Translated, it gives CASSELWEAYNSPLHF.

This clone showed up just once. As DNA, the CDR3 is TGTGCCAGCAGCTTAGAGGCGGGGAACAATGAGCAGTTCTTC. The encoded protein is CASSLEAGNNEQFF. This chain joins TRBV7-6 and TRBJ2-1; TRBD2 is a possible D gene (6 bases). The CDR3 loop spans 14 amino acids. V lost 1 base to trimming and J lost 5 bases, with 9 bases between them. The germline gives CDR1 SGHVS, CDR2 FNYEAQ.

The chain is built from TRBV6-1 and TRBJ1-5; TRBD1 matches 8 bases. With V trimmed by 5 bases and J by 2 bases, 5 bases remained unmatched. Germline assignment: CDR1 MNHNS and CDR2 SASEGT. CDR3 length: 15 amino acids. CDR3 in DNA: TGTGCCAGCAGTTTACAGACAGGGGGCAATCAGCCCCAGCATTTT. Amino acid sequence: CASSLQTGGNQPQHF.

The gene calls are TRBV12-5 and TRBJ2-7, with 8 positions matching TRBD1. CDR3 size: 15 residues. Germline V gives CDR1 LGHNT, CDR2 FRNRAP. With V trimmed by 6 bases and J by 6 bases, 13 bases remained unmatched. CDR3 loop: CASGPQGQGVFEQYF. CDR3 in DNA: TGTGCTAGTGGACCCCAAGGACAGGGTGTTTTCGAGCAGTACTTC.

The chain is built from TRBV9 and TRBJ2-2; the match to TRBD1 covers 7 bases. The V and J ends lost 5 bases and 7 bases, in that order; junction bases with no gene match: 2. CDR1 SGDLS and CDR2 YYNGEE come from the germline V gene. The CDR3 loop spans 12 amino acids. CDR3 protein: CASRTGSGELFF. The CDR3 DNA sequence: TGTGCCAGCAGGACAGGGAGCGGGGAGCTGTTTTTT.

This clone is labeled as medium-sized. The V and J genes are TRBV28 and TRBJ1-6; 10 bases agree with TRBD1. Germline V lookup: CDR1 MDHEN, CDR2 SYDVKM. After removal of 5 bases from V and 5 bases from J, the junction contained 3 bases not matched to a gene. The CDR3 loop spans 15 amino acids. The CDR3: CASSPGTGDNSPLHF. The DNA of the CDR3 is TGTGCCAGCAGTCCGGGGACAGGGGATAATTCACCCCTCCACTTT.

The chain employs TRBV7-9 and TRBJ2-5, with D unresolved. Germline loops: CDR1 SEHNR, CDR2 FQNEAQ (reference sequence). There are 12 residues in the CDR3. Trimming took off 1 base at V and 2 bases at J, with 2 bases between the two ends. The chain's CDR3 is CASSLGQETQYF. The CDR3 DNA reads as TGTGCCAGCAGCTTAGGACAAGAGACCCAGTACTTC.

The V call is TRBV9, the J call TRBJ1-2; D is possibly TRBD1 (6 bases). The CDR3 sequence is 14 residues long. V was trimmed by 3 bases and J by 4 bases, leaving 13 bases between them. Germline V gene sequence: CDR1 SGDLS, CDR2 YYNGEE. The CDR3 reads CASSGDKGGYGYTF. Here the CDR3 DNA reads TGTGCCAGCAGCGGGGACAAAGGGGGCTATGGCTACACCTTC.

This chain links TRBV7-2 with TRBJ1-2; D might be TRBD1 (5 bases). The CDR3 runs 15 residues. The germline V and J ends were trimmed by 2 bases and 0 bases, with 10 bases remaining between them. Germline values: CDR1 SGHTA, CDR2 FQGNSA. CDR3 coding DNA: TGTGCCAGCAGCTTATGGGGCAGTACTAACTATGGCTACACCTTC. This sequence encodes CASSLWGSTNYGYTF.

The V call is TRBV6-5, the J call TRBJ2-1; the match to TRBD2 covers 8 bases. The CDR3 is 14 amino acids. Per the germline V gene, CDR1 is MNHEY and CDR2 is SVGAGI. V shed 4 bases, J shed 6 bases, and the junction held 5 bases outside the gene matches. CDR3 bases: TGTGCCAGCAGTTTACGGGGGGGGGCCAATGAGCAGTTCTTC. This translates into CASSLRGGANEQFF.

This clone was seen a handful of times. The V call is TRBV9, the J call TRBJ1-6; D is unresolved. V lost 3 bases and J lost 1, with 8 bases in between. This CDR3 comprises 15 residues. The V gene's germline CDR1 is SGDLS and CDR2 YYNGEE. CDR3 protein: CASSALGSYNSPLHF. For the CDR3, the DNA is TGTGCCAGCAGCGCCTTGGGTTCCTATAATTCACCCCTCCACTTT.

The chain joins TRBV7-9 to TRBJ2-5; 8 bases align to TRBD2. The CDR3 is 15 amino acids. CDR1 and CDR2 (germline): SEHNR, FQNEAQ (reference sequence). V was pared by 2 bases and J by 1 base, with 3 bases of the junction left unmatched. CDR3 loop: CASSLRRGAQETQYF. In DNA form, the CDR3 reads TGTGCCAGCAGCTTAAGGCGGGGGGCCCAAGAGACCCAGTACTTC.

V and J are TRBV5-6 and TRBJ1-2, with 12 bases identical to TRBD1. This CDR3 comprises 18 residues. Germline V gene lookup returns CDR1 SGHDT and CDR2 YYEEEE. After removal of 4 bases from V and 8 bases from J, the junction contained 18 bases not matched to a gene. The CDR3 sequence is CASSKHPGQGAEGRGYTF. CDR3 bases: TGTGCCAGCAGCAAACACCCGGGACAGGGGGCGGAAGGACGAGGCTACACCTTC.

Regarding this clone: At one boundary the junction diverges from the germline segment, which might be a read error. The chain recombines TRBV5-6 with TRBJ1-4; 7 bases are shared with TRBD1. Germline lookup yields CDR1 SGHDT and CDR2 YYEEEE. The CDR3 length is 16 residues. DNA of the CDR3: TGTGCCAGCACCTTGGGGGCCGGGACAGCGTTTGAAAAACTGTTTTTT. This encodes CASTLGAGTAFEKLFF.

This chain joins TRBV9 and TRBJ1-3, with D possibly being TRBD1 (6 bases). V was clipped by 3 bases and J by 0 bases, with 16 bases between them. Germline V gene data show CDR1 as SGDLS and CDR2 as YYNGEE. The CDR3 totals 17 residues. DNA for the CDR3: TGTGCCAGCAGCGCCCCCACGGGGGCCTCCTCTGGAAACACCATATATTTT. Translating gives CASSAPTGASSGNTIYF.

The chain recombines TRBV7-9 with TRBJ2-1, with D perhaps TRBD1 (6 bases). The ends were cut back, 5 bases at V and 2 bases at J, with 13 bases in the middle. The germline V gene encodes CDR1 SEHNR and CDR2 FQNEAQ (reference sequence). CDR3 length equals 15 residues. This CDR3 is CASSPRDTPYNEQFF. The CDR3 DNA is TGTGCCAGCAGCCCCCGGGACACACCCTACAATGAGCAGTTCTTC. Combining the CDR3 with reference TRBV7-9 and TRBJ2-1 gives the whole variable domain DTGVSQNPRHKITKRGQNVTFRCDPISEHNRLYWYRQTLGQGPEFLTYFQNEAQLEKSRLLSDRFSAERPKGSFSTLEIQRTEQGDSAMYLCASSPRDTPYNEQFFGPGTRLTVL.

The chain links TRBV14 to TRBJ2-1; D is perhaps TRBD2 (6 bases). Trimming shortened V by 4 bases and J by 9 bases, and 13 bases separated the two germline ends. Germline V gene lookup returns CDR1 SGHDN and CDR2 FVKESK. The CDR3 has 13 residues. The CDR3 spells CASSLTGEAEQFF. In nucleotides, the CDR3 is TGTGCCAGCAGCCTTACGGGGGAAGCTGAGCAGTTCTTC. The whole variable domain, filled in from reference TRBV14 and TRBJ2-1, reads EAGVTQFPSHSVIEKGQTVTLRCDPISGHDNLYWYRRVMGKEIKFLLHFVKESKQDESGMPNNRFLAERTGGTYSTLKVQPAELEDSGVYFCASSLTGEAEQFFGPGTRLTVL.

V is TRBV5-5 and J is TRBJ2-7, with 7 bases identical to TRBD1. CDR3 length: 17 amino acids. Trimming at V came to 0 bases and at J to 4 bases, leaving 13 bases not matched to a gene. Germline lookup yields CDR1 SGHKS and CDR2 YYEKEE (reference sequence). CDR3: CASSLGSPPQGVYEQYF. DNA for the CDR3: TGTGCCAGCAGCTTGGGATCCCCTCCCCAGGGGGTGTACGAGCAGTACTTC. Supplemented by reference TRBV5-5 and TRBJ2-7, the full variable domain reads DAGVTQSPTHLIKTRGQQVTLRCSPISGHKSVSWYQQVLGQGPQFIFQYYEKEERGRGNFPDRFSARQFPNYSSELNVNALLLGDSALYLCASSLGSPPQGVYEQYFGPGTRLTVT.

The genes are TRBV5-6 and TRBJ2-2; D perhaps matches TRBD2 (7 bases). Germline CDR1 is SGHDT and CDR2 is YYEEEE. The CDR3 has 14 residues. Trimming took off 5 bases at V and 4 bases at J, with 12 bases between the two ends. This chain's CDR3 is CASRLGGGTGELFF. CDR3 bases: TGTGCCAGCAGACTAGGGGGGGGCACCGGGGAGCTGTTTTTT.